This TCR beta chain originates from a study of early T cells in non-severe SARS-CoV-2 infection listed by TCRdb under 2021. At the level of the whole study: Because TCR sequencing relied on bulk RNA taken from unsorted whole blood, pairing of alpha and beta chains was not possible.

At the junction V is shortened by 3 bases and J by 2 bases, with 16 bases in between. The CDR3 measures 16 amino acids from cysteine to phenylalanine. The CDR3 DNA has 48 bases and is translated from base 1. CDR1 and CDR2 (MNHEY, SMNVEV) derive from the germline V gene (reference sequence). The study at large found these results: VDJdb matching was skewed toward anti-spike CD8 responses, so virus-specific expansions were likely underestimated and private and CD4 specificities were missed.

Library construction relied on 5' RACE. The run used a NextSeq 500. Unique molecular identifiers were attached to individual cDNA molecules in the TCR library protocol so that sequencing error and PCR bias could be corrected. Both TCR alpha and beta chains were sequenced, and tight co-correlation was observed between alpha and beta sequence abundances in each sample. Processing in the source paper ran as follows. Decombinator V4 was used to annotate TCR sequences for V gene, J gene and CDR3. TCRs were defined as expanded if a significant change between any two time points was detected under a Poisson model with p below 0.0001. TCR abundances were normalised to the total number of TCRs sequenced in each sample and reported as counts per million. MAIT TCRs were defined by TRAV1-2 paired with TRAJ12, TRAJ20 or TRAJ33, and iNKT TCRs by TRAV10 paired with TRAJ18. VDJdb, accessed on 1 November 2021, was searched for TCRs annotated for CMV, EBV and SARS-CoV-2, and TCRs annotated for more than one antigen were excluded. The raw public data were reprocessed by TCRdb itself: fastp quality trimming at Q25, MiXCR clonotype calling, in-frame beta chains only. CDR3 protein sequences are deduplicated, and each keeps its most common genes and DNA. None of the V and J calls come from the authors' own analysis; TCRdb made them. This sample gives about 83,000 distinct CDR3 sequences in total; over 12% of them show up just once. Roughly 3% of the sample belongs to the ten largest clones.

Worth noting for this clonotype: There is no known antigen for this receptor. No clone much larger than this one lies a single base away; base qualities are absent.

Set within a cohort of healthcare workers in London, UK, this nested case-control study involved weekly PCR testing of nasopharyngeal swabs along with blood sampling. Healthcare workers were recruited during the week of the UK lockdown, between 23 and 31 March 2020, and followed weekly for up to about 16 weeks. The sequence came from an adult who was a healthcare worker with PCR-confirmed SARS-CoV-2 infection or an uninfected control (not recorded which). The sequenced sample was whole blood. The chain uses TRBV27 and TRBJ1-2, and possibly TRBD1, on 5 matching bases. The DNA sequence is TGTGCCAGCAGTTTGAGGCAGGGCAGTAACAACTATGGCTACACCTTC. The translation is CASSLRQGSNNYGYTF.